Listed below are T cell receptor beta chains from one sample, sequenced in a study of T cell repertoires in cytomegalovirus infection. TCRdb passed the reads through MiXCR, listing each CDR3 protein once. Among hundreds of thousands of distinct CDR3 sequences, about a tenth were seen once, and the ten largest hold around 2.5%. Sequencing was done on a sample of PBMCs. The origin of the receptors is a human donor in good health (CMV status not recorded). Some clones in this sample may be carry-over from other donors' samples. Both conserved end residues are part of each CDR3. Each record gives: clone size, D gene, V gene, J gene, CDR3 length, CDR3 DNA, CDR3 protein. A D gene is named only where the DNA matches it firmly. Clone size is given for some rows only: seen once, a few or many times, or a class if the clone is expanded.

size: many; D: .; V: TRBV6-1; J: TRBJ2-3; length: 13; DNA: TGTGCCAGCAGCCGGCAACAGGCAGATACGCAGTATTTT; CDR3: CASSRQQADTQYF
size: many; D: TRBD1; V: TRBV19; J: TRBJ2-5; length: 15; DNA: TGTGCCAGTAGTAGGACACAGGGGACCCAAGAGACCCAGTACTTC; CDR3: CASSRTQGTQETQYF
size: many; D: .; V: TRBV12-3/TRBV12-4; J: TRBJ2-1; length: 13; DNA: TGTGCCAGCAGTTTTGGCAGCATCAATGAGCAGTTCTTC; CDR3: CASSFGSINEQFF
size: many; D: .; V: TRBV7-2; J: TRBJ2-2; length: 13; DNA: TGTGCCAGCACTCCAATTTTTGCCGGGGAGCTGTTTTTT; CDR3: CASTPIFAGELFF
size: many; D: TRBD2; V: TRBV2; J: TRBJ2-1; length: 13; DNA: TGTGCCAGCGGGCTAGCGGGGTACAATGAGCAGTTCTTC; CDR3: CASGLAGYNEQFF
size: many; D: TRBD2; V: TRBV7-2; J: TRBJ2-5; length: 16; DNA: TGTGCCAGCAGCTCTCGACTAGCGGGGGGACAAGAGACCCAGTACTTC; CDR3: CASSSRLAGGQETQYF
size: many; D: .; V: TRBV7-6; J: TRBJ2-1; length: 18; DNA: TGTGCCAGCAGCTTAGCAGGAGGGGGCCCTCGGAATTACAATGAGCAGTTCTTC; CDR3: CASSLAGGGPRNYNEQFF
size: .; D: TRBD1; V: TRBV20-1; J: TRBJ2-2; length: 13; DNA: TGCAGTGCGCGAACAGGGGGCGGCGGGGAGCTGTTTTTT; CDR3: CSARTGGGGELFF
size: many; D: .; V: TRBV28; J: TRBJ1-5; length: 14; DNA: TGTGCCAGCGGCCCTGTCGTGGGCGATCAGCCCCAGCATTTT; CDR3: CASGPVVGDQPQHF
size: .; D: .; V: TRBV28; J: TRBJ1-1; length: 11; DNA: TGTGCCAGCGTCATCGACAGTGAAGCTTTCTTT; CDR3: CASVIDSEAFF
size: many; D: TRBD2; V: TRBV7-6; J: TRBJ2-1; length: 16; DNA: TGTGCCAGCAATAGCGGGGGACCGAGCTCCTACAATGAGCAGTTCTTC; CDR3: CASNSGGPSSYNEQFF
size: few; D: .; V: TRBV6-5; J: TRBJ2-5; length: 14; DNA: TGTGCCAGCAGTCCGGGGGGAGGGGGCGAGACCCAGTACTTC; CDR3: CASSPGGGGETQYF
size: many; D: TRBD1; V: TRBV20-1; J: TRBJ1-5; length: 16; DNA: TGCAGTGCTAATAGCCCGACAAGGGGGCAGGATCAGCCCCAGCATTTT; CDR3: CSANSPTRGQDQPQHF
size: .; D: TRBD1; V: TRBV28; J: TRBJ2-2; length: 15; DNA: TGTGCCAGCAGACCCGGGACAGCAAACACCGGGGAGCTGTTTTTT; CDR3: CASRPGTANTGELFF
size: medium-sized; D: TRBD1; V: TRBV28; J: TRBJ1-1; length: 16; DNA: TGTGCCAGCAGTGACCGGGACAGGGGCTTGAACACTGAAGCTTTCTTT; CDR3: CASSDRDRGLNTEAFF
size: .; D: .; V: TRBV7-9; J: TRBJ2-1; length: 13; DNA: TGTGCCAGCAGCTTAGACAGGCACAATGAGCAGTTCTTC; CDR3: CASSLDRHNEQFF
size: .; D: .; V: TRBV5-1; J: TRBJ2-1; length: 16; DNA: TGCGCCAGCAGCTTGGCCTTTCAGCCTAGTAGCGGTGAGCAGTTCTTC; CDR3: CASSLAFQPSSGEQFF
size: .; D: .; V: TRBV7-9; J: TRBJ2-1; length: 15; DNA: TGTGCCAGCAGCTTAGCTAGCGGAGCCTACAATGAGCAGTTCTTC; CDR3: CASSLASGAYNEQFF
size: many; D: TRBD1; V: TRBV7-9; J: TRBJ2-7; length: 16; DNA: TGTGCCAGCAGCTTTCAAGCTGGACAGGGGAACTACGAGCAGTACTTC; CDR3: CASSFQAGQGNYEQYF
size: few; D: TRBD2; V: TRBV20-1; J: TRBJ2-3; length: 18; DNA: TGCAGTGCTACAACTGTTCAGACTAGCGGGGCATTCGCGGATACGCAGTATTTT; CDR3: CSATTVQTSGAFADTQYF
size: many; D: .; V: TRBV20-1; J: TRBJ1-2; length: 12; DNA: TGCAGTGCGCCAGACCAGGTCCGTGGCTACACCTTC; CDR3: CSAPDQVRGYTF
size: .; D: .; V: TRBV6-2/TRBV6-3; J: TRBJ1-1; length: 15; DNA: TGTGCCAGCAGTTACCAACCCGCTGGGGGTGGTGAAGCTTTCTTT; CDR3: CASSYQPAGGGEAFF
size: many; D: .; V: TRBV6-5; J: TRBJ1-1; length: 15; DNA: TGTGCCAGCAGCCACCGGATCGGTATAGGCACTGAAGCTTTCTTT; CDR3: CASSHRIGIGTEAFF
size: many; D: .; V: TRBV12-5; J: TRBJ2-1; length: 13; DNA: TGTGCTAGTGGTTTCCGACCGGGCAATGAGCAGTTCTTC; CDR3: CASGFRPGNEQFF
size: many; D: TRBD1; V: TRBV5-4; J: TRBJ1-1; length: 15; DNA: TGTGCCAGCACCTCGTGGGACAGCATGAACACTGAAGCTTTCTTT; CDR3: CASTSWDSMNTEAFF
size: many; D: .; V: TRBV12-3/TRBV12-4; J: TRBJ1-1; length: 12; DNA: TGTGCCAGCAGAACGATGAACACTGAAGCTTTCTTT; CDR3: CASRTMNTEAFF
size: many; D: TRBD2; V: TRBV13; J: TRBJ2-3; length: 15; DNA: TGTGCCAGCAGCCAGGCGGGAGTGGGCACAGATACGCAGTATTTT; CDR3: CASSQAGVGTDTQYF
size: few; D: .; V: TRBV12-3/TRBV12-4; J: TRBJ1-5; length: 18; DNA: TGTGCCAGCAGTCCGCGGGGGGTTCAGGGTTGGAGCAATCAGCCCCAGCATTTT; CDR3: CASSPRGVQGWSNQPQHF
size: many; D: .; V: TRBV12-3/TRBV12-4; J: TRBJ2-7; length: 15; DNA: TGTGCCAGCAGCCTAATGGGGGGGGCCTCCTACGAGCAGTACTTC; CDR3: CASSLMGGASYEQYF
size: few; D: .; V: TRBV15; J: TRBJ1-4; length: 15; DNA: TGTGCCACCAGCAGAGCGTACGGATTCAATGAAAAACTGTTTTTT; CDR3: CATSRAYGFNEKLFF
size: many; D: TRBD2; V: TRBV7-2; J: TRBJ2-1; length: 14; DNA: TGTGCCAGCAGCGTTAGCGGGGGGGCCGCTGAGCAGTTCTTC; CDR3: CASSVSGGAAEQFF
size: many; D: TRBD1; V: TRBV6-5; J: TRBJ2-5; length: 13; DNA: TGTGCCAGCAGTGGGAGACAGGGAGAGACCCAGTACTTC; CDR3: CASSGRQGETQYF
size: many; D: TRBD2; V: TRBV28; J: TRBJ2-1; length: 16; DNA: TGTGCCAGCAGTTTATGGGCTAGCGGGGTATACAATGAGCAGTTCTTC; CDR3: CASSLWASGVYNEQFF
size: .; D: .; V: TRBV28; J: TRBJ1-3; length: 14; DNA: TGTGCCAGCAACCCGGGGGCGATGGGAAACACCATATATTTT; CDR3: CASNPGAMGNTIYF
size: many; D: .; V: TRBV28; J: TRBJ2-6; length: 15; DNA: TGTGCCAGCAGTTTATTGAGTCCTGGGGCCAACGTCCTGACTTTC; CDR3: CASSLLSPGANVLTF
size: .; D: .; V: TRBV20-1; J: TRBJ2-3; length: 14; DNA: TGCAGTGCTAAGGACTACAGCGGATCCGATACGCAGTATTTT; CDR3: CSAKDYSGSDTQYF